The entry that follows covers one TCR beta chain sequence. Its cognate antigen has yet to be identified. No much larger clone is present one base from it, and per-base qualities are unavailable. This specimen belongs to a study of identical twins listed by TCRdb under 2016. At the level of the whole study: The study deep-sequenced TCR alpha and beta repertoires from monozygotic twins, unrelated adults of various ages and cord blood to test whether fetal clonotypes persist. To rule out contamination, replicate twin experiments were performed at different times with different library preparation protocols.

According to the germline V gene (reference sequence), CDR1 reads DFQATT and CDR2 reads SNEGSKA. The CDR3 covers 15 residues, taking in both the cysteine and the phenylalanine. Left in the record is the CDR3 DNA by itself, 45 bases read in frame from the first base. At the junction V is shortened by 0 bases and J by 3 bases, with 12 bases in between. All donors were healthy Caucasians. To prepare the library, 5' RACE was applied. This sample was sequenced with an Illumina HiSeq 2000. Template switching added a universal primer binding site, and the final cDNA carried a unique molecular identifier that allowed TCR cDNA molecules to be counted accurately. Specific primers in the conserved constant-segment region were used to synthesize first-strand cDNA for the TCR alpha and beta chains. Each cDNA library was double barcoded, with a SMART-Mk sample barcode plus Illumina barcodes, to control for contamination. TruSeq adapter sequences along with Illumina sample barcodes were introduced in two successive PCR steps. The Illumina HiSeq platform was used with custom primers to sequence TCR alpha and beta cDNA libraries. In the original analysis: Unique molecular identifiers were extracted from raw reads with MiGEC, and CDR3 positions were determined with MiXCR. Recombination models were inferred per individual with the repgenHMM and IGoR tools using an EM algorithm. The analysis of shared clonotypes was done with the tcR package in R, with sharing normalized by the product of cloneset sizes. To study raw recombination without the effects of thymic and clonal selection, out-of-frame nonproductive sequences were analyzed. TCRdb reworked the public reads: Q25 trimming with fastp, MiXCR clone assembly, productive beta chains retained. Every CDR3 protein is listed once, alongside the most common genes and DNA of its rows. TCRdb assigned the V and J calls; the authors' analysis was not used. This sample comprises 1.5 million to 2 million distinct CDR3 sequences, 32% of them detected only once. Together, the top ten hold more than 0.25% of the sample.

General findings and caveats noted by the study authors: Zero-insertion analyses could be partly confounded by invariant T cells such as MAIT and iNKT, though diverse VJ usage argued against such confounding for most clonotypes. Out-of-frame TCR alpha sharing in monozygotic twins was systematically underestimated by recombination models, whereas sharing between unrelated individuals was in agreement with the recombination models. Fewer insertions were carried by abundant cord blood beta clonotypes, a similar but weaker trend appeared in young adult naive repertoires, and no such trend appeared in memory repertoires. Excess twin sharing in beta out-of-frame sequences was weaker because fewer shared sequences lowered the signal-to-noise ratio. Compared with coincidental sharing between unrelated individuals, out-of-frame TCR alpha sequences shared between twins showed an excess of sequences with low generation probability. Because the same donors could not be followed over many years, the conclusions depended on cross-sectional statistical analysis.

The sample was cord blood. This chain is built from TRBV20-1 and TRBJ1-5; the best D guess is TRBD1, with 5 bases matching. The TCR originated in a newborn girl in good health. The DNA reads as follows: TGCAGTGCTAGAGAAAGGAGGGGTCTCAATCAGCCCCAGCATTTT. Its coded protein is CSARERRGLNQPQHF.